This T cell receptor beta chain was sequenced for a study of control samples from healthy donors and cancer patients (dated by TCRdb to between 2020 and 2021). Concerning this clone: Its antigen target is currently unknown. Per-base qualities were not stored, and no clone one base away is much larger.

Reading the germline V gene gives CDR1 SGHAT and CDR2 FQNNGV. The CDR3 numbers 18 residues from cysteine through phenylalanine. Just CDR3 DNA is preserved here, 54 bases in frame from base 1. Compared with germline, V lacks 1 base and J lacks 6 bases; bases without a gene match: 14. The method behind the library was the immunoSEQ multiplex PCR assay. The table comes from immuneACCESS by way of TCRdb, which keeps in-frame sequences with V and J called. Part of the clones is missing from these tables; in studies checked, under half for an unresolved V gene and the rest for unknown reasons. The sample profile shows 45,000 to 60,000 clones; around 87% of them were found once. The ten largest clones add up to about an eighth of the sample.

This clonotype was obtained from a man between 60 and 75 years old with head and neck cancer. The chain uses TRBV11-2 and TRBJ2-1; 8 of the junction bases match TRBD2. Sequences were obtained from PBMCs. The CDR3 amino acid sequence is: CASSLGVLREGLINEQFF. DNA sequence: TGTGCCAGCAGCTTAGGGGTTTTACGGGAGGGTCTCATCAATGAGCAGTTCTTC.